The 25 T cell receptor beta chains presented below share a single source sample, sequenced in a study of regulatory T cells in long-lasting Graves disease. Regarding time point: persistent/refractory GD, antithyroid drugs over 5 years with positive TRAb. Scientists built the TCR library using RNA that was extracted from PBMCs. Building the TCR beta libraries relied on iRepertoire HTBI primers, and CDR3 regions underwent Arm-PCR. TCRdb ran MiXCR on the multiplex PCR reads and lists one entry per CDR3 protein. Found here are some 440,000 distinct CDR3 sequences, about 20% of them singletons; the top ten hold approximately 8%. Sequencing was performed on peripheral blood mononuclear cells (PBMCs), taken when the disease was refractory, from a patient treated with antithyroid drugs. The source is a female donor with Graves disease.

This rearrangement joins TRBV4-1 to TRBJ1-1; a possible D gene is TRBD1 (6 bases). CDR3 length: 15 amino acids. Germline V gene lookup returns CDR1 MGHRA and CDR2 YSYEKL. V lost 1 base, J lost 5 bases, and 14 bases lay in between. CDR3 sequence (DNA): TGCGCCAGCAGCCAAGGAGGGGGGCCGAGGACTGAAGCTTTCTTT. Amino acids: CASSQGGGPRTEAFF.

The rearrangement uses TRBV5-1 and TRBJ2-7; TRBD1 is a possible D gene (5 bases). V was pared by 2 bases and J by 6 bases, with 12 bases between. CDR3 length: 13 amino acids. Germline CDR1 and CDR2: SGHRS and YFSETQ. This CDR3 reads CASSLTGWSEQYF. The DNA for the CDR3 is TGCGCCAGCAGCTTAACAGGTTGGAGCGAGCAGTACTTC.

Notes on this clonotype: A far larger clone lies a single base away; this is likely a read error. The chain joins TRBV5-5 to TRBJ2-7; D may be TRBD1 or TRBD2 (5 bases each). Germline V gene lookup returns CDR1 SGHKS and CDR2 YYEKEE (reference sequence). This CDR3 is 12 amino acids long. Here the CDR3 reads CASSLRRGEQCF. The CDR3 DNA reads TGTGCCAGCAGTTTGCGGCGAGGGGAGCAGTGCTTC.

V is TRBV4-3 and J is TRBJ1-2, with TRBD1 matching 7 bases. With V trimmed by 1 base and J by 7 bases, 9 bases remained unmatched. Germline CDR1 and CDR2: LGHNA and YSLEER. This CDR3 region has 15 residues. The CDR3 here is CASSQGTTGELGYTF. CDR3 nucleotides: TGCGCCAGCAGCCAAGGGACTACAGGGGAGCTTGGCTACACCTTC.

Here the CDR3 DNA reads TGTGCCATCTCCTGGGGGAGCACCGGGGAGCTGTTTTTT. Its translation is CAISWGSTGELFF. J is TRBJ2-2 and V is TRBV6-1; either TRBD1 or TRBD2 may fit D (5 bases each). Trimming removed 10 bases at V and 4 bases at J, with 13 bases between. The CDR3 is made up of 13 amino acids. Germline V gives CDR1 MNHNS, CDR2 SASEGT.

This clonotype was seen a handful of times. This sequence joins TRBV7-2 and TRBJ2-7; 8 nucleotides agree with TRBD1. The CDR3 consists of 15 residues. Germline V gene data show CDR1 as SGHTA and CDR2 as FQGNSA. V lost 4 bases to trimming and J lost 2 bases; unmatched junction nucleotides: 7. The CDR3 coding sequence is TGTGCCAGCAGCTCCCGATCGACAGGGGCCTACGAGCAGTACTTC. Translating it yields CASSSRSTGAYEQYF.

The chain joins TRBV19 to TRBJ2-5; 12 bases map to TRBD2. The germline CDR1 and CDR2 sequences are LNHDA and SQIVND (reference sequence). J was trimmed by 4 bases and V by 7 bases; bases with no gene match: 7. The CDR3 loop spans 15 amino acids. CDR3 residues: CASTPVGLAGETQYF. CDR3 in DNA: TGTGCCAGTACCCCGGTGGGACTAGCGGGAGAGACCCAGTACTTC.

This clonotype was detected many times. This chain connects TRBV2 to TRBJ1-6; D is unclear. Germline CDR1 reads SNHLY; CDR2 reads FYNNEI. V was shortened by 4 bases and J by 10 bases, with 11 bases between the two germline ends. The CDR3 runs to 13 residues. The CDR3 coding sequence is TGTGCCAGCAGTGGCGGCTCGGGATCACCCCTCCACTTT. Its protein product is CASSGGSGSPLHF.

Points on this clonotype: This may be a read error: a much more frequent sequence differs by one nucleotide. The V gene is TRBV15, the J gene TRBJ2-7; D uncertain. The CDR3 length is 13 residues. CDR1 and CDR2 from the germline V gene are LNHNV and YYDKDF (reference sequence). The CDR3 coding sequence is TGTGCCACCAGCAGAGATTCGTCCTGCGAGCAGTACTTC. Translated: CATSRDSSCEQYF.

Here the CDR3 reads CASSLSYRDANTGELFF. In DNA form, the CDR3 reads TGTGCCAGCAGTTTATCCTACAGGGACGCGAACACCGGGGAGCTGTTTTTT. J is TRBJ2-2 and V is TRBV27; maybe TRBD1 (6 bases). V was trimmed by 0 bases and J by 0 bases, leaving 11 bases between them. CDR1 and CDR2 from the germline V gene are MNHEY and SMNVEV (reference sequence). The CDR3 is 17 amino acids.

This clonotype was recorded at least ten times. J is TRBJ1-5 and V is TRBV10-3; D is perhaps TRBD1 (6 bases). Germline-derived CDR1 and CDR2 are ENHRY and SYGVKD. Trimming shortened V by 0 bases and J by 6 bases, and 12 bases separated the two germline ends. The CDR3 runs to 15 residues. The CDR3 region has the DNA TGTGCCATCAGTGAGTCCCAGGGGACCGGTCAGCCCCAGCATTTT. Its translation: CAISESQGTGQPQHF.

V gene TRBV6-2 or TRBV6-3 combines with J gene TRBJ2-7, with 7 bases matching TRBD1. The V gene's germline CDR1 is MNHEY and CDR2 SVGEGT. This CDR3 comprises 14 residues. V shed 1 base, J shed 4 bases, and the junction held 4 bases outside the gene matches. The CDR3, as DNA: TGTGCCAGCAGTTACTATACAGGGGATTACGAGCAGTACTTC. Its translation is CASSYYTGDYEQYF.

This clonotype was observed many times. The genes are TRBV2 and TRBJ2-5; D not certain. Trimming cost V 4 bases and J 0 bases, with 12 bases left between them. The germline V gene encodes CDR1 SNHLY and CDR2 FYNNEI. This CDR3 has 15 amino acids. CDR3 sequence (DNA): TGTGCCAGCAGTGCTTTCGCAGACTACCAAGAGACCCAGTACTTC. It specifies CASSAFADYQETQYF.

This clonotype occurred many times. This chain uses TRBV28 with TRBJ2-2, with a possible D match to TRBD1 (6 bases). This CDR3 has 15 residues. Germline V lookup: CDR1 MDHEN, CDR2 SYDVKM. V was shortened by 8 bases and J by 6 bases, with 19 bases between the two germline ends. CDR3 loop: CASSPAGVSSGELFF. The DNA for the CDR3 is TGTGCCAGCTCTCCGGCAGGGGTTAGTTCCGGGGAGCTGTTTTTT.

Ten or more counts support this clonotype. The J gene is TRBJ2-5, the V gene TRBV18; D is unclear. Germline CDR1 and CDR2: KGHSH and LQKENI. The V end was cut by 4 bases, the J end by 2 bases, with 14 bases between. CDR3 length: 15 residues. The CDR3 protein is CASSRVPGTQETQYF. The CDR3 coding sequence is TGTGCCAGCTCACGCGTCCCAGGAACACAAGAGACCCAGTACTTC. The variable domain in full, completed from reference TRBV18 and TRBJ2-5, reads NAGVMQNPRHLVRRRGQEARLRCSPMKGHSHVYWYRQLPEEGLKFMVYLQKENIIDESGMPKERFSAEFPKEGPSILRIQQVVRGDSAAYFCASSRVPGTQETQYFGPGTRLLVL.

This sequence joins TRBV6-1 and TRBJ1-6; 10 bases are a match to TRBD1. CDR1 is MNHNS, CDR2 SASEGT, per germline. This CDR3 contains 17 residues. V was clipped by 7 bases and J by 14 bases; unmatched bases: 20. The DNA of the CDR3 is TGTGCCAGCATCAATGGCCCCCGGGACAGGGGTCTGTTGGCCCTCCACTTT. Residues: CASINGPRDRGLLALHF.

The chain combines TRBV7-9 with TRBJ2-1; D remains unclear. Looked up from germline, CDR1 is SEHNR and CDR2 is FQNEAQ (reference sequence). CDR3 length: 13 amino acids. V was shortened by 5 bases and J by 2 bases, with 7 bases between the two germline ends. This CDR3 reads CASSLPPYNEQFF. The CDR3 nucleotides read TGTGCCAGCAGCCTACCTCCCTACAATGAGCAGTTCTTC.

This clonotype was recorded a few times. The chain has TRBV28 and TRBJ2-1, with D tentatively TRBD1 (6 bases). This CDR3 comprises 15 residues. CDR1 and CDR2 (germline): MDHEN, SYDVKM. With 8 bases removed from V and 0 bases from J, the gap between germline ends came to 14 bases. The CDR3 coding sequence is TGTGCCAGCTACCGGGACACAAGCTCCTACAATGAGCAGTTCTTC. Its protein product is CASYRDTSSYNEQFF.

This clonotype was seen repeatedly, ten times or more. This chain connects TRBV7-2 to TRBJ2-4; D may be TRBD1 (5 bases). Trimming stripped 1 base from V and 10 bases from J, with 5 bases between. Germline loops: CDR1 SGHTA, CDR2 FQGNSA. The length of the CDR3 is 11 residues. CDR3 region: CASSLDRIQYF. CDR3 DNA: TGTGCCAGCAGCTTAGACAGGATTCAGTACTTC.

DNA of the CDR3: TGCAGTGCTAGAGTGGGAGGGGCGAACACTGAAGCTTTCTTT. It is translated as CSARVGGANTEAFF. V and J are TRBV20-1 and TRBJ1-1; D possibly corresponds to TRBD1 (5 bases). V dropped 1 base and J dropped 1 base, with 10 bases sitting between them. Germline loops: CDR1 DFQATT, CDR2 SNEGSKA (reference sequence). This CDR3 spans 14 amino acids.

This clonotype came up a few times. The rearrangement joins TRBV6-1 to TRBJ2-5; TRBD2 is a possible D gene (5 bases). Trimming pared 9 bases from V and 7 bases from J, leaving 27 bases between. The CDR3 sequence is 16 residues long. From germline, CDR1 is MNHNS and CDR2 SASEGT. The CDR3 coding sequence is TGTGCCAGGGCCCCTGCCAAACGCACACCTGAGGGGACCCAGTACTTC. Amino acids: CARAPAKRTPEGTQYF.

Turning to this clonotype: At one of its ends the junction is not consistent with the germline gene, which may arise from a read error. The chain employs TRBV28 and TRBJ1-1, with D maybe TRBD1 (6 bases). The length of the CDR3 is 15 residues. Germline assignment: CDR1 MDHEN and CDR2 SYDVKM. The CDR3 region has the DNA TGCGCCAGCAGTAAACAGACAGGTATGAACACTGAAGCTTTCTTT. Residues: CASSKQTGMNTEAFF. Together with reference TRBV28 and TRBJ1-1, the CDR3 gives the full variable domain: DVKVTQSSRYLVKRTGEKVFLECVQDMDHENMFWYRQDPGLGLRLIYFSYDVKMKEKGDIPEGYSVSREKKERFSLILESASTNQTSMYLCASSKQTGMNTEAFFGQGTRLTVV.

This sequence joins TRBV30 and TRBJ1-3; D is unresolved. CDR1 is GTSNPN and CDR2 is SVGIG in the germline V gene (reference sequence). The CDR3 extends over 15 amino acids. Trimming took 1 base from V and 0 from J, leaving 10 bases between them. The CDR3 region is CAWSGGVFSGNTIYF. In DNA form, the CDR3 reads TGTGCCTGGAGTGGGGGAGTCTTCTCTGGAAACACCATATATTTT.

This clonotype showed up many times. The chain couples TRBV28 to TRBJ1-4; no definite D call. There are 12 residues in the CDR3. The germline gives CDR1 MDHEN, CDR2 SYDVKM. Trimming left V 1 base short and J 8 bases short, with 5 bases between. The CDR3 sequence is CASSLLDEKLFF. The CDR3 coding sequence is TGTGCCAGCAGTTTATTGGACGAAAAACTGTTTTTT.

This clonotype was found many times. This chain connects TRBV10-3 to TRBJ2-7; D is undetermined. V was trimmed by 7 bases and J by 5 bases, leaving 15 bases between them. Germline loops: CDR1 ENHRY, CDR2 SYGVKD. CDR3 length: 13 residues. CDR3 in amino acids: CAIIRRVENEQYF. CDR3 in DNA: TGTGCCATCATCCGGCGCGTTGAGAACGAGCAGTACTTC.